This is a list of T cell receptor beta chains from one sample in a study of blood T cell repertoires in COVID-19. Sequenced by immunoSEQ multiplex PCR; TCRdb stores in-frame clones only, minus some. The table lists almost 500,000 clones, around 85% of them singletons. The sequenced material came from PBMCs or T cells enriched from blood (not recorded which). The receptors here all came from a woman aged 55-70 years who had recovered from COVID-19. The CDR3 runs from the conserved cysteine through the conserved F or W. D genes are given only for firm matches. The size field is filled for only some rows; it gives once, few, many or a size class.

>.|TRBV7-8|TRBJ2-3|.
TGTGCCAGCAGCTTAGGCCGAGCGGATACGCAGTATTTT
CASSLGRADTQYF
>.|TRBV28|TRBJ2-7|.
TGTGCCAGCTTCTCACAGCGGTCCCCCACGGGGCAGTACTTC
CASFSQRSPTGQYF
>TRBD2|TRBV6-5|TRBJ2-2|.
TGTGCCAGCAAATTGAGCGGGGGGTTAGGCGGGGAGCTGTTTTTT
CASKLSGGLGGELFF
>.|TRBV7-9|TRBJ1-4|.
TGTGCCAGCAGCTTAGGGGCGCAGGGTCAGGAAAAACTGTTTTTT
CASSLGAQGQEKLFF
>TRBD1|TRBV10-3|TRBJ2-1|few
TGTGCCATCAGTTTAACAGGGGATAATGAGCAGTTCTTC
CAISLTGDNEQFF
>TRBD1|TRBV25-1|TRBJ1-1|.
TGTGCCAGCAGTGAATTAAACAGGGGAGGTGAAGCTTTCTTT
CASSELNRGGEAFF
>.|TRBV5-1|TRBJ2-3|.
TGCGCCAGCAGCTTGAAGGACTCCACAGATACGCAGTATTTT
CASSLKDSTDTQYF
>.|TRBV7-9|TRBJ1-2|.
TGTGCCAGCAGCTTGCAACCTGGGACATCGGGACATGGCTACACCTTC
CASSLQPGTSGHGYTF
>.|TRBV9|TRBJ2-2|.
TGTGCCAGCAGCGTAGTTAGTGCGGGTCTTTTGAACACCGGGGAGCTGTTTTTT
CASSVVSAGLLNTGELFF
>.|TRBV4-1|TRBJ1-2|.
TGCGCCAGCAGCCAAGCCTCCTCGGGAAATCTTGACGGCTACACCTTC
CASSQASSGNLDGYTF
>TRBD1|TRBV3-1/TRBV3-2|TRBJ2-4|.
TGTGCCAGCAGCCCCCGGACAGGCCTCCTGGCCAAAAACATTCAGTACTTC
CASSPRTGLLAKNIQYF
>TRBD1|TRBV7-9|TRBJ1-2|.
TGTGCCAGCAGCTTAGAGGGGGCAGGGTATGGCTACACCTTC
CASSLEGAGYGYTF
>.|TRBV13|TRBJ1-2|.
TGTGCCAGCAGCTTAAAATTCGTAGGGGGAAGTTATGGCTACACCTTC
CASSLKFVGGSYGYTF
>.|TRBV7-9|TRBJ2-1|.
TGTGCCAGCAGCTTATCCCGGAATGAGCAGTTCTTC
CASSLSRNEQFF
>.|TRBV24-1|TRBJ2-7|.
TGTGCCACCAGTGATTTGCGAGGGGGTCGGCACGAGCAGTACTTC
CATSDLRGGRHEQYF
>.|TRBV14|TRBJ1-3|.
TGTGCCAGCAGCCAACGGGGACACCTCTCTGGAAACACCATATATTTT
CASSQRGHLSGNTIYF
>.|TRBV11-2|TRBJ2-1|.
TGTGCCAGCAGCTTAGACGAGACACTCTACAATGAGCAGTTCTTC
CASSLDETLYNEQFF
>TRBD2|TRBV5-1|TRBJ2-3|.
TGCGCCAGCAGTCGCGGGGGGGCCGGAGGCACAGATACGCAGTATTTT
CASSRGGAGGTDTQYF
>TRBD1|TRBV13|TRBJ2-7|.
TGTGCCAGCAGCTCACAAGGGACAGGGGTAACCTACGAGCAGTACTTC
CASSSQGTGVTYEQYF
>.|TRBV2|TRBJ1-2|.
TGTGCCAGCAGTGAAATATATGGCTACACCTTC
CASSEIYGYTF
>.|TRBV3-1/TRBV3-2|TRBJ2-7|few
TGTGCCAGCAGCCTCAGCACAGGGCAGGGAGAGCAGTACTTC
CASSLSTGQGEQYF
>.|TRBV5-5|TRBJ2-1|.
TGTGCCAGCAGCTTGGCGGGGGTTCTCTCCTACAATGAGCAGTTCTTC
CASSLAGVLSYNEQFF
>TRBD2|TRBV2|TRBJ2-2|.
TGTGCCAGCAGTGAAGAAGTGGGGCGACTAGCGGGGCGGACCGGGGAGCTGTTTTTT
CASSEEVGRLAGRTGELFF
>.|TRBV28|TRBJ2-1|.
TGTGCCAGCAGTTTTGTCAGGGGCGGCAATGAGCAGTTCTTC
CASSFVRGGNEQFF